This TCR beta chain is drawn from a study of T cell responses to AZD1222 COVID-19 vaccine. Study findings and constraints: Within unmutated variant regions lay the reported targets of nearly half of spike-specific TCRs.

Of note for this clone: Its antigen is as yet unknown.

Method: immunoSEQ multiplex PCR; TCRdb's copy keeps in-frame clones and lacks some. The sample yields 180,000 or so clones, 88% seen once. V lost 6 bases to trimming and J lost 8 bases; unmatched junction nucleotides: 7. CDR3 length: 13 amino acids. Germline V lookup: CDR1 LNHDA, CDR2 SQIVND (reference sequence). This specimen consisted of peripheral blood, obtained on day 0 of AZD1222 vaccination. This TCR came from an adult in good health. This chain uses TRBV19 with TRBJ1-2, with 9 nucleotides matching TRBD1. The CDR3 nucleotides are TGTGCCAGTAGCAGGGACAGGGCGAGGGGCTACACCTTC. Protein sequence: CASSRDRARGYTF.